The 20 T cell receptor beta chains presented below share a single source sample, sequenced in a study of PD-1 blockade in classical Hodgkin lymphoma. All the patients suffered relapse after autologous stem cell transplantation, and brentuximab vedotin exposure differed. Clones were read by immunoSEQ multiplex PCR, and TCRdb kept only the in-frame ones, dropping some. The sample yields roughly 140,000 clones, approximately 72% seen once. The sample was peripheral blood mononuclear cells (PBMCs), taken before the second cycle of nivolumab. The receptors were sampled from a human donor with classical Hodgkin lymphoma.

This chain joins TRBV5-1 and TRBJ1-1; D unresolved. Trimming cost V 0 bases and J 12 bases, with 12 bases left between them. The CDR3 totals 12 residues. Germline CDR1 reads SGHRS; CDR2 reads YFSETQ. The CDR3 loop is CASSLERGRPFF. The CDR3 DNA follows: TGCGCCAGCAGCTTGGAGAGAGGGCGGCCTTTCTTT.

This clone has just one count. The chain links TRBV11-2 to TRBJ2-5; no firm D call. The V gene lost 0 bases and the J gene lost 5 bases, with 7 bases spanning the gap. Germline values: CDR1 SGHAT, CDR2 FQNNGV. The CDR3 extends over 13 amino acids. The CDR3 region is CASSLDRQETQYF. The CDR3 nucleotides read TGTGCCAGCAGCTTAGATAGGCAGGAGACCCAGTACTTC.

This clone appeared a few times. The rearrangement links TRBV9 to TRBJ2-7; TRBD1 agrees at 11 bases. V lost 2 bases, J lost 0 bases, and 1 base stayed unmatched. Per the germline V gene, CDR1 is SGDLS and CDR2 is YYNGEE. The CDR3 has 15 residues. Written as DNA, the CDR3 is TGTGCCAGCAGCGTTGGACAGGGGGCCTCCTACGAGCAGTACTTC. Translation: CASSVGQGASYEQYF.

This chain connects TRBV9 to TRBJ1-2, with D maybe TRBD1 (5 bases). CDR3 size: 14 residues. Trimming pared 4 bases from V and 4 bases from J, leaving 14 bases between. Germline loops: CDR1 SGDLS, CDR2 YYNGEE. In nucleotides, the CDR3 is TGTGCCAGCAGCCTCTCAGGGCGCCTCTATGGCTACACCTTC. This codes for CASSLSGRLYGYTF.

The genes are TRBV6-5 and TRBJ2-7, with D perhaps TRBD1 (5 bases). The germline V gene has CDR1 MNHEY and CDR2 SVGAGI. The V end lost 0 bases, the J end lost 6 bases, and 18 bases lay between the germline ends. The CDR3 runs to 16 residues. The CDR3 sequence: CASSYSTSWVGREQYF. CDR3 coding DNA: TGTGCCAGCAGTTACTCCACTTCTTGGGTGGGGCGCGAGCAGTACTTC.

In this sample, this clone turned up once. The rearrangement joins TRBV10-2 to TRBJ1-5; the D is unclear. V was shortened by 2 bases and J by 1 base, with 9 bases between the two germline ends. The V gene's germline CDR1 is WSHSY and CDR2 SAAADI. The CDR3 is 15 amino acids. The CDR3 region has the DNA TGCGCCAGCAGTGAGGAGGGTTTGAGCAATCAGCCCCAGCATTTT. Its protein product is CASSEEGLSNQPQHF.

CDR3 amino acids: CASSYRQLNYGYTF. Written as DNA, the CDR3 is TGTGCCAGCAGTTACAGGCAGCTCAACTATGGCTACACCTTC. The V call is TRBV6-5, the J call TRBJ1-2; no clear D. The germline CDR1 and CDR2 sequences are MNHEY and SVGAGI. This CDR3 spans 14 amino acids. V lost 2 bases and J 2 bases, leaving 9 bases between the germline ends.

This clone was detected many times. This sequence joins TRBV2 and TRBJ2-1; TRBD1 might be the D (6 bases). Looked up from germline, CDR1 is SNHLY and CDR2 is FYNNEI. The CDR3 runs to 16 residues. Trimming stripped 5 bases from V and 1 base from J, with 15 bases between. The CDR3 protein is CASSLGQSLSYNEQFF. The CDR3, as DNA: TGTGCCAGCAGTCTCGGACAGTCACTTTCCTACAATGAGCAGTTCTTC.

This chain connects TRBV30 to TRBJ2-1; D not certain. V was clipped by 0 bases and J by 5 bases, with 5 bases between them. CDR1 and CDR2 from the germline V gene are GTSNPN and SVGIG (reference sequence). This CDR3 is 12 amino acids long. Here the CDR3 reads CAWSVRNNEQFF. The CDR3 DNA follows: TGTGCCTGGAGTGTAAGAAACAATGAGCAGTTCTTC.

The chain combines TRBV6-5 with TRBJ1-1, with 10 bases identical to TRBD1. Germline values: CDR1 MNHEY, CDR2 SVGAGI. The V segment lost 6 bases and the J segment 5 bases; nucleotides outside the gene matches: 9. The length of the CDR3 is 15 residues. As DNA, the CDR3 is TGTGCCAGCAGGCTGGGACAGGGGTTCAGAACTGAAGCTTTCTTT. It translates to CASRLGQGFRTEAFF.

V is TRBV12-2 and J is TRBJ2-7; the table's D call, TRBD2, has no DNA check behind it. TRBV12-2 is deemed a pseudogene. This CDR3 region has 17 residues. CDR3 in DNA: TGTGCAAGTCGCTTAGCCCCGCGAGCTAGCGGGATCTACGAGCAGTACTTC. This sequence encodes CASRLAPRASGIYEQYF.

The chain joins TRBV7-2 to TRBJ1-2, with 9 nucleotides matching TRBD1. The CDR3 totals 15 residues. V was clipped by 6 bases and J by 5 bases; unmatched bases: 10. Germline assignment: CDR1 SGHTA and CDR2 FQGNSA. DNA of the CDR3: TGTGCCAGCAGGCGAGGACAGGGGCAGCATTATGGCTACACCTTC. Its protein product is CASRRGQGQHYGYTF.

The chain links TRBV28 to TRBJ1-2, with D perhaps matching TRBD1 (6 bases). From germline, CDR1 is MDHEN and CDR2 SYDVKM. The V gene lost 10 bases and the J gene lost 4 bases, with 25 bases spanning the gap. The CDR3 runs to 16 residues. The CDR3 bases are TGTGCCACCATGGACCACGCAGGGGCCGACCTCTATGGCTACACCTTC. It translates to CATMDHAGADLYGYTF.

This chain uses TRBV5-7 with TRBJ2-5; tentative D call: TRBD1 (5 bases). The closer fit of TRBJ2-7 to the DNA end suggests the J call may be wrong. TRBV5-7 is annotated as an ORF whose role is uncertain. This CDR3 region has 17 residues. The CDR3 loop reads CASSSNPGWTYSYEQYF. The CDR3, as DNA: TGTGCCAGCAGCTCTAACCCCGGGTGGACATACTCCTACGAGCAGTACTTC.

V and J are TRBV4-2 and TRBJ2-7; the D gene is possibly TRBD1 (5 bases). Germline V gene lookup returns CDR1 LGHNA and CDR2 YNFKEQ. The CDR3 covers 13 residues. Trimming cost V 5 bases and J 1 base, with 9 bases left between them. The DNA of the CDR3 is TGTGCCAGCAGCTACGGACAATCCTACGAGCAGTACTTC. This encodes CASSYGQSYEQYF.

This clone was found many times. The rearrangement joins TRBV6-6 to TRBJ1-1, with D maybe TRBD1 (5 bases). CDR3 length: 14 residues. V was clipped by 4 bases and J by 5 bases, with 14 bases between them. CDR1 is MNHNY and CDR2 is SVGAGI in the germline V gene (reference sequence). The CDR3 is CASSSPNQGTEAFF. DNA of the CDR3: TGTGCCAGCAGTTCCCCTAATCAGGGTACTGAAGCTTTCTTT.

The chain is built from TRBV6-5 and TRBJ1-1; no firm D call. The V end was cut by 5 bases, the J end by 1 base, with 14 bases between. Germline CDR1 MNHEY, CDR2 SVGAGI. The CDR3 totals 15 residues. The CDR3, as DNA: TGTGCCAGCAGTCCCGCACTTGACGGGAACACTGAAGCTTTCTTT. Its protein product is CASSPALDGNTEAFF.

This clone was detected a few times. The chain has TRBV10-3 and TRBJ2-3, with TRBD2 matching 9 bases. The germline V gene encodes CDR1 ENHRY and CDR2 SYGVKD. Losses at the gene ends were 6 bases for V and 6 bases for J; bases not matched to a gene: 7. This CDR3 contains 14 residues. CDR3 amino acids: CAIRPGLALDTQYF. The CDR3 region has the DNA TGTGCCATCAGGCCGGGACTAGCCCTTGATACGCAGTATTTT.

The genes are TRBV4-1 and TRBJ1-1; D possibly corresponds to TRBD1 (6 bases). V gave up 6 bases and J gave up 0 bases, with 14 bases separating them. Germline loops: CDR1 MGHRA, CDR2 YSYEKL. CDR3 length: 15 amino acids. The CDR3 nucleotides are TGCGCCAGCAGTTACGGGACACCTATGAACACTGAAGCTTTCTTT. This gives the protein CASSYGTPMNTEAFF.

This clone was detected many times. The CDR3 sequence: CASSLGGSSGNTIYF. CDR3 DNA sequence: TGTGCCAGCAGCTTAGGGGGGAGCTCTGGAAACACCATATATTTT. This chain connects TRBV7-2 to TRBJ1-3; a weak D match, TRBD1 (5 bases). Between the trimmed V and J ends, which lost 1 base and 0 bases, there was a span of 7 bases. This CDR3 contains 15 residues. Germline V gene sequence: CDR1 SGHTA, CDR2 FQGNSA.